Below, 15 T cell receptor beta chains from the same sample are listed, as sequenced in a study of cytomegalovirus exposure and HLA in healthy donors. 13 Jbeta primers and 60 Vbeta primers were used for the PCR. The method was immunoSEQ multiplex PCR; TCRdb's version includes in-frame clones alone and lacks a portion of them. The specimen's table records about 42,000 clones. The sequencing input was PBMCs. These receptors were taken from a man aged 25 to 45 in good health and CMV-seronegative.

The chain employs TRBV6-5 and TRBJ1-6; 7 bases are a match to TRBD1. CDR1 and CDR2 (germline): MNHEY, SVGAGI. The V segment lost 8 bases and the J segment 10 bases; nucleotides outside the gene matches: 14. The CDR3 extends over 15 amino acids. DNA of the CDR3: TGTGCCAGCCGTAGAAGGGACAGTGTAAACTCACCCCTCCACTTT. This gives the protein CASRRRDSVNSPLHF.

The V gene is TRBV7-9, the J gene TRBJ2-1; TRBD2 aligns across 8 bases. Germline CDR1 and CDR2: SEHNR and FQNEAQ (reference sequence). The CDR3 runs to 16 residues. Trimming removed 5 bases from V and 0 bases from J; junction bases left unmatched: 6. The CDR3 DNA is TGTGCCAGCAGCCCCCAGCGGGGGCGCTCCTACAATGAGCAGTTCTTC. Translating gives CASSPQRGRSYNEQFF. Looking up the rest from reference TRBV7-9 and TRBJ2-1 gives the full variable domain: DTGVSQNPRHKITKRGQNVTFRCDPISEHNRLYWYRQTLGQGPEFLTYFQNEAQLEKSRLLSDRFSAERPKGSFSTLEIQRTEQGDSAMYLCASSPQRGRSYNEQFFGPGTRLTVL.

The chain recombines TRBV18 with TRBJ1-1; TRBD1 might be the D (5 bases). The V and J ends lost 6 bases and 0 bases respectively, with 11 bases between them. The germline gives CDR1 KGHSH, CDR2 LQKENI. The CDR3 is 14 amino acids. The CDR3 DNA sequence: TGTGCCAGCTCCGGGCGACAGCTGAACACTGAAGCTTTCTTT. It is translated as CASSGRQLNTEAFF.

This rearrangement joins TRBV6-5 to TRBJ1-2; 7 bases agree with TRBD1. Germline V gene sequence: CDR1 MNHEY, CDR2 SVGAGI. Trimming took 5 bases from V and 5 from J; bases not matched to a gene: 8. The length of the CDR3 is 14 residues. CDR3 coding DNA: TGTGCCAGCAGTCCCCCGGGACAGCGGTATGGCTACACCTTC. This gives the protein CASSPPGQRYGYTF.

The CDR3 reads CASSFNAGGGQETQYF. In nucleotides, the CDR3 is TGTGCCAGCAGCTTTAATGCGGGAGGGGGGCAAGAGACCCAGTACTTC. This rearrangement joins TRBV5-4 to TRBJ2-5; 9 bases line up with TRBD2. The CDR3 is made up of 16 amino acids. The V and J ends lost 2 bases and 2 bases, in that order; junction bases with no gene match: 7. The germline CDR1 and CDR2 sequences are SGHNT and YYREEE (reference sequence).

The V gene is TRBV6-5, the J gene TRBJ2-3; tentatively, D is TRBD2 (6 bases). CDR3 length equals 13 residues. CDR1 is MNHEY, CDR2 SVGAGI, per germline. Trimming left V 6 bases short and J 0 bases short, with 7 bases between. The CDR3 nucleotides read TGTGCCAGCAGGGGGGGAAGCACAGATACGCAGTATTTT. Protein product: CASRGGSTDTQYF.

The chain joins TRBV30 to TRBJ2-2, with D possibly TRBD1 on 6 matching bases. V gave up 5 bases and J gave up 6 bases, with 16 bases separating them. This CDR3 is built from 14 residues. CDR1 is GTSNPN, CDR2 SVGIG, per germline (reference sequence). The CDR3 is CAWGGGSSAGELFF. The CDR3 DNA reads as TGTGCCTGGGGGGGCGGGTCCAGCGCCGGGGAGCTGTTTTTT.

V is TRBV2 and J is TRBJ2-3; TRBD2 matches 13 bases. This CDR3 is built from 16 residues. Losses at the gene ends were 6 bases for V and 0 bases for J; bases not matched to a gene: 3. CDR1 is SNHLY and CDR2 is FYNNEI in the germline V gene. For the CDR3, the DNA is TGTGCCAGCAGAGCACTAGCGGGAGGGAGCACAGATACGCAGTATTTT. It yields the protein CASRALAGGSTDTQYF.

The chain uses TRBV6-5 and TRBJ2-5; D uncertain. Germline CDR1 and CDR2: MNHEY and SVGAGI. Between the trimmed V and J ends, which lost 2 bases and 1 base, there was a span of 8 bases. CDR3 length equals 14 residues. The CDR3 DNA is TGTGCCAGCAGTTACGGGCAGCTCCAAGAGACCCAGTACTTC. Translation: CASSYGQLQETQYF.

V usage is TRBV30 and J usage is TRBJ1-2, with TRBD1 identical over 7 bases. This CDR3 has 13 residues. Trimming removed 2 bases from V and 3 bases from J; junction bases left unmatched: 3. Germline V gives CDR1 GTSNPN, CDR2 SVGIG (reference sequence). This chain's CDR3 is CAWSPGGDYGYTF. The CDR3 DNA follows: TGTGCCTGGAGTCCAGGGGGTGACTATGGCTACACCTTC.

The chain joins TRBV4-1 to TRBJ2-1, with D tentatively TRBD2 (6 bases). The V end lost 5 bases, the J end lost 6 bases, and 17 bases lay between the germline ends. In germline, CDR1 is MGHRA, CDR2 YSYEKL. This CDR3 comprises 15 residues. The CDR3 spells CASSVAGLRANEQFF. The CDR3 bases are TGCGCCAGCAGCGTTGCGGGACTGCGGGCCAATGAGCAGTTCTTC.

The V call is TRBV30, the J call TRBJ2-7, with D unclear. The CDR3 has 12 amino acids. Germline V lookup: CDR1 GTSNPN, CDR2 SVGIG (reference sequence). V lost 2 bases and J lost 6, with 11 bases in between. CDR3 residues: CAWSWSLGEQYF. The CDR3 DNA is TGTGCCTGGAGTTGGTCGCTAGGCGAGCAGTACTTC.

V and J are TRBV7-2 and TRBJ2-7, with TRBD1 matching 7 bases. The junction had 10 bases not matched to a gene; V was cut back by 4 bases and J by 4 bases. Germline assignment: CDR1 SGHTA and CDR2 FQGNSA. The CDR3 runs to 15 residues. CDR3 sequence reads: CASSYTVGTAYEQYF. In nucleotides, the CDR3 is TGTGCCAGCAGCTATACTGTCGGGACAGCTTACGAGCAGTACTTC.

This rearrangement joins TRBV6-5 to TRBJ1-6; 10 nucleotides match TRBD1. The CDR3 sequence is 14 residues long. V lost 6 bases, J lost 7 bases, and 3 bases stayed unmatched. Germline V gene lookup returns CDR1 MNHEY and CDR2 SVGAGI. DNA of the CDR3: TGTGCCAGCAGGCGGGGACAGGGGAATTCACCCCTCCACTTT. Translated, it gives CASRRGQGNSPLHF.

The chain employs TRBV29-1 and TRBJ2-1; 9 nucleotides line up with TRBD2. This CDR3 is 14 amino acids long. J was trimmed by 8 bases and V by 4 bases; bases with no gene match: 9. The germline V gene encodes CDR1 SQVTM and CDR2 ANQGSEA. Here the CDR3 reads CSVGLAGKYDEQFF. In DNA form, the CDR3 reads TGCAGCGTTGGCCTAGCGGGAAAGTACGATGAGCAGTTCTTC.